A few counts support the clone carrying this T cell receptor (beta chain). The target antigen is unknown. These data are taken from a study of neurological immune-mediated disorders. The cDNA was generated by 5'RACE with 10-nucleotide random UMIs. MiXCR, applied by TCRdb to the 5' RACE reads, yields one record per CDR3 protein. Here the sample spans 40,000 to 50,000 distinct CDR3 sequences, more than 2% being singletons. Trimming took 4 bases from V and 0 from J, leaving 8 bases between them. This CDR3 is 15 amino acids long. The germline V gene encodes CDR1 SGHRS and CDR2 YFSETQ. Study-level points and caveats: On phylogenetic grouping, the repertoires of 18 of 34 multiple sclerosis patients fell within one related-CDR3 cluster, constituting a possible signature. HTLV-1-associated myelopathy displayed the greatest TCR clonal expansion, and multiple sclerosis exhibited the smallest, lower than that of healthy controls.

The sequence came from a man aged 25-45 years with multiple sclerosis. The genes are TRBV5-1 and TRBJ2-6; D call uncertain. The specimen was PBMCs. CDR3 region: CASSHGNSGANVLTF. The CDR3 DNA sequence: TGCGCCAGCAGCCACGGAAACTCTGGGGCCAACGTCCTGACTTTC.